Reported below is one T cell receptor beta chain. The sample belongs to a study of shared clonotypes between healthy human individuals. V lost 0 bases to trimming and J lost 7 bases, with 19 bases between them. CDR3 length equals 16 residues. Looked up from germline, CDR1 is SGHNT and CDR2 is YYREEE (reference sequence). TCRdb's copy holds only in-frame clones and misses some; the assay was immunoSEQ multiplex PCR. The sample records about 750,000 clones, almost 95% being singletons. Naive CD8 cells lacked CD45RO and underwent positive selection for CCR7, leaving out terminally differentiated effector memory CD45RA+ cells.

The J gene is TRBJ2-5, the V gene TRBV5-4, with D hard to call. This TCR came from a man aged 25 to 45 in good health. The sequencing sample was made of naive CD8+ T cells sorted from blood. CDR3 coding DNA: TGTGCCAGCAGCTTGGGTGGGGTTCTCTCAACGGGGACCCAGTACTTC. Protein product: CASSLGGVLSTGTQYF.